This entry is about one TCR beta chain. The target of this receptor is not known. Base qualities are not recorded, but no much larger clone differs from it by a single base. This sample stems from a study of shared T cell receptors in the human thymus (dated by TCRdb to about 2021). With regard to the full study: The study investigated the way shared, self-reactive T-cell receptor alpha chains are produced in the human thymus.

Libraries were made using the immunoSEQ multiplex PCR assay. In TCRdb, the immuneACCESS table is reduced to in-frame sequences with V and J assigned. These tables do not hold every clone; where another copy was compared, an unresolved V gene accounts for under half, and the others remain unexplained. Here the sample has roughly 560,000 clones; around 78% occur a single time. Jointly, the top ten make up about 0.012% of the sample. Trimming costs V 6 bases and J 1 base, and their ends lie 15 bases apart. CDR3 length: 15 amino acids, cysteine to phenylalanine. The kept DNA is CDR3 alone, 45 bases in frame from the first base. The germline V gene (reference sequence) specifies MNHNY as CDR1 and SVGAGI as CDR2. These data were also reused for a study on human thymus T cells. The second paper further reports: Immunologically healthy infants undergoing open corrective cardiac surgery for congenital heart defects in Finland were used as donors. Thymus tissue was collected as surgical resects that were removed during corrective cardiac surgery. V and J gene segment usage appeared biased in both thymic and peripheral blood repertoires. According to the related research, thymic TCR repertoires were highly overlapping among unrelated individuals. The study used under 10 infant thymus samples plus four related peripheral blood samples to characterize TCR alpha and beta repertoires. The cohort included more than five male and two female infants, with donor ages spanning 7 to 244 days. Thymocytes were freed from the tissue by mechanical means and kept at -70 degrees C as pellets of roughly 8.5-31 million cells. A QIAsymphony instrument was used to extract genomic DNA from the frozen cell pellets. The immunoSEQ multiplex PCR assay was used to amplify the TCRB and TCRAD loci from a standardized amount of quality-controlled genomic DNA. Amplicons spanned the V(D)J region at a length sufficient to cover the CDR3 and identify V and J genes. The commercial immunoSEQ service was used to sequence amplicons on an Illumina platform. Primer bias and sequencing errors were corrected as previously described, and TCRAD and TCRB definitions were based on the IMGT database. immunoSEQ Analyzer 3.0 and VDJTools were used for repertoire analysis, which covered basic statistics, V/J segment usage, diversity estimates, rarefaction and pairwise overlap. Diversity was estimated using the Chao1, ChaoE, Efron-Thisted, Shannon and inverse Simpson indices, and was also estimated on datasets down-sampled to the size of the smallest sample. For repertoire overlap, CDR3 nucleotide sequence, V gene and J gene had to match strictly, and clustering was done by Jaccard-based multidimensional scaling. On average, around 810,000 unique TCRB clonotypes were obtained from thymus samples, compared with 75,000 to 90,000 from blood samples.

The material sequenced was thymocytes. The rearrangement joined TRBV6-6 to TRBJ2-5; no D gene is confidently identified. This TCR was recovered from a boy in the first two years of life with a congenital heart defect. Donor details come from another sample of the same person, matched by shared clones. CDR3 protein: CASSGATGCQETQYF. At the DNA level, the sequence is TGTGCCAGCAGCGGCGCTACCGGGTGCCAAGAGACCCAGTACTTC.